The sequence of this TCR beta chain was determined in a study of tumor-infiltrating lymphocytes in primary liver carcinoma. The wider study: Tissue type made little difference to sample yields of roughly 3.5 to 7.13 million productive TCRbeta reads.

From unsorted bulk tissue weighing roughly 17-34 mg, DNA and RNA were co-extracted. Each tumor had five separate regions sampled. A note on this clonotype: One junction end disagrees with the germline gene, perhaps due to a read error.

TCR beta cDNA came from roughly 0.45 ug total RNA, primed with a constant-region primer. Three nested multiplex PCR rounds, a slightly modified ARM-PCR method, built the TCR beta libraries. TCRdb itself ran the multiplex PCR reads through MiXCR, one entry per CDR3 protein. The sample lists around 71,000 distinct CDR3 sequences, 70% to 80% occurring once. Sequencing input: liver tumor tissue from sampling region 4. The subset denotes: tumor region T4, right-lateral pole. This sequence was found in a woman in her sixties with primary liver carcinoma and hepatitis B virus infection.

CDR3 amino acids: CASSPYDQGADYDYTF. The CDR3 coding sequence is TGTGCCAGCAGTCCATACGACCAGGGTGCCGACTATGACTACACCTTC. V usage is TRBV14 and J usage is TRBJ1-2; D is perhaps TRBD1 (5 bases). CDR3 size: 16 residues. Per the germline V gene, CDR1 is SGHDN and CDR2 is FVKESK.